This T cell receptor (beta chain) was captured in a study of blood T cell repertoires in COVID-19. Per the authors' pipeline: Scientists estimated how many nucleated cells there were by amplifying reference gene primers. Sequencing was performed with immunoSEQ multiplex PCR; in TCRdb, only in-frame clones are kept and a portion is missing. D and trimming were read from the DNA, whereas the V and J calls and clone size are those reported in that table. The repertoire has 150,000 to 200,000 clones, about 78% of them found once; the top ten carry more than 6.5%. The CDR3 spans 13 residues. The V end was cut by 6 bases, the J end by 2 bases, with 11 bases between. Germline CDR1 reads GTSNPN; CDR2 reads SVGIG (reference sequence).

V and J are TRBV30 and TRBJ1-5; D is perhaps TRBD1 (5 bases). Sample: peripheral blood. The origin of this receptor is a woman aged 50 to 60 with active or convalescent COVID-19. In DNA, the CDR3 is TGTGCCTGTCGTTTAGGGGGCAATCAGCCCCAGCATTTT. Translation gives CACRLGGNQPQHF.